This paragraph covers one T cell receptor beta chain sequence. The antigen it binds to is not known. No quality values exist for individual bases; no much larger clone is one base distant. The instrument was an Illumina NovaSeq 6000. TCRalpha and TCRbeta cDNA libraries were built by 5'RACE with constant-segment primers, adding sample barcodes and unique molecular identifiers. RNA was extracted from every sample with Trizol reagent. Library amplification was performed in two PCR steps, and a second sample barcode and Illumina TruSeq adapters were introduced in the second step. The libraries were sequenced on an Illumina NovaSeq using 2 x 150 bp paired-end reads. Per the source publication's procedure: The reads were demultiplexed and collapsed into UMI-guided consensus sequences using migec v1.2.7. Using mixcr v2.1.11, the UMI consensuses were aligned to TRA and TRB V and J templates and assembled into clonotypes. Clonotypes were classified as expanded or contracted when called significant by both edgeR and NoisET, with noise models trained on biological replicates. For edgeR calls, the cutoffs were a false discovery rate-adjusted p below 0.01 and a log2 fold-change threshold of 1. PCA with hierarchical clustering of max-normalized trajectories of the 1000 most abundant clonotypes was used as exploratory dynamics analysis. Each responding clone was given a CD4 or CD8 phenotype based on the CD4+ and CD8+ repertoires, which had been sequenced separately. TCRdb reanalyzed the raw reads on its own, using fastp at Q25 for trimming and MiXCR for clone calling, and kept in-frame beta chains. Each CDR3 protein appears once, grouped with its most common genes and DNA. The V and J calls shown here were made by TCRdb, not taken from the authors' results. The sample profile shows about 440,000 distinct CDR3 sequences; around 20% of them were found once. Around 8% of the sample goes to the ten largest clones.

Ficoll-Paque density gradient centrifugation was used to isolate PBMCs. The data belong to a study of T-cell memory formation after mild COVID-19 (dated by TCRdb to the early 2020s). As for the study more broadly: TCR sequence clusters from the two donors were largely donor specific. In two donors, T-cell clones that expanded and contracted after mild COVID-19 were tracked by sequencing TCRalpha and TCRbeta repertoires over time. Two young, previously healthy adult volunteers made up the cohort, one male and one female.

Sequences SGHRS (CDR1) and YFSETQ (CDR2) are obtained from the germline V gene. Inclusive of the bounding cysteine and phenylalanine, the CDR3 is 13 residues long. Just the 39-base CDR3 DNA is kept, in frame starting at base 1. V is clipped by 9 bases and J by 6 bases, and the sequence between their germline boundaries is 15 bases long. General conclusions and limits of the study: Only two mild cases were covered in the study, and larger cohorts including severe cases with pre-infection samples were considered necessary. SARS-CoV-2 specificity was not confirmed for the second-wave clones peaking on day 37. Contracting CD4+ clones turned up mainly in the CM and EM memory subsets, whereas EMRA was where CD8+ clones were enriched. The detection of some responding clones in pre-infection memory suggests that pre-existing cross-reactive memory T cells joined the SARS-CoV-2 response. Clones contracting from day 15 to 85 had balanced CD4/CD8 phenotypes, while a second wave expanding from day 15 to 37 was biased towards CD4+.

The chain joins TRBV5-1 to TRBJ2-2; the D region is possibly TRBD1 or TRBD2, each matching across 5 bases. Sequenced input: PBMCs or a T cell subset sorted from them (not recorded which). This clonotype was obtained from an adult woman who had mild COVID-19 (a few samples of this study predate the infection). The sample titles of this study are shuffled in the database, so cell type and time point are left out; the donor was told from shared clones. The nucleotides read TGCGCCACGCAAAAACAGGACTCCGGGGAGCTGTTTTTT. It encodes CATQKQDSGELFF.